Below, 21 T cell receptor beta chains from the same sample are listed, as sequenced in a study of identical twins (dated by TCRdb to 2016 to 2017). Library method: 5' RACE. The sample was run on an Illumina HiSeq 2000. TCRdb reprocessed the public reads (quality trimming at Q25 with fastp, clone calling with MiXCR) and kept in-frame beta chains. Each entry merges the rows of one CDR3 protein and shows their most common DNA and genes. This sample is represented by about 280,000 distinct CDR3 sequences; roughly 8.6% of them were singletons. The top ten clonotypes cover more than 2% of the sample. Another study also made use of these data, one on yellow fever vaccine responses in identical twins.

The source material was memory (CD45RO+) T cells sorted from blood. The cell subset or site label on this specimen signifies: CD45RO+ enriched T cells. These receptor sequences come from a woman aged 18 to 35 in good health.

This chain connects TRBV5-5 to TRBJ1-3, with D maybe TRBD1 (5 bases). The CDR3 runs to 15 residues. Trimming removed 4 bases from V and 0 bases from J, with 11 bases in between. The germline V gene has CDR1 SGHKS and CDR2 YYEKEE (reference sequence). The CDR3 protein is CASSRGASSGNTIYF. For the CDR3, the DNA is TGTGCCAGCAGCCGCGGGGCGAGCTCTGGAAACACCATATATTTT.

The chain employs TRBV12-5 and TRBJ2-7, with D perhaps TRBD1 or TRBD2 (5 bases each). Per the germline V gene, CDR1 is LGHNT and CDR2 is FRNRAP. The CDR3 contains 16 residues. Trimming cost V 1 base and J 1 base, with 14 bases left between them. The CDR3 DNA sequence: TGTGCTAGTGGTTTGGGGACCGGGACGGCGTCCTACGAGCAGTACTTC. Amino acids: CASGLGTGTASYEQYF.

This clonotype was recorded many times. The chain combines TRBV7-2 with TRBJ2-2; D not certain. Trimming stripped 5 bases from V and 7 bases from J, with 5 bases between. The CDR3 runs 11 residues. Germline CDR1 reads SGHTA; CDR2 reads FQGNSA. The CDR3, as DNA: TGTGCCAGCAGCGCCCGCGGGGAGCTGTTTTTT. This translates into CASSARGELFF.

This clonotype was counted only a few times. In nucleotides, the CDR3 is TGTGCCAGCACCGAATCCCGGGGCTATGGCTACACCTTC. Translating gives CASTESRGYGYTF. The chain is built from TRBV2 and TRBJ1-2; D is uncertain. CDR1 and CDR2 from the germline V gene are SNHLY and FYNNEI. Trimming removed 7 bases from V and 4 bases from J, with 13 bases in between. This CDR3 is 13 amino acids long.

This clonotype was detected ten times or more. This chain uses TRBV29-1 with TRBJ1-1; 9 nucleotides align to TRBD1. The CDR3 has 14 residues. CDR1 and CDR2 (germline): SQVTM, ANQGSEA. The V and J ends lost 3 bases and 5 bases, in that order; junction bases with no gene match: 7. The CDR3 spells CSVDADRGSTEAFF. CDR3 DNA sequence: TGCAGCGTTGACGCGGACAGGGGATCGACTGAAGCTTTCTTT.

This clonotype appeared many times. The rearrangement links TRBV12-3 or TRBV12-4 to TRBJ1-3; TRBD1 matches at 7 bases. The junction had 9 bases not matched to a gene; V was cut back by 6 bases and J by 4 bases. This CDR3 has 15 residues. In DNA form, the CDR3 reads TGTGCCAGCAGCCTAACAGGGGTAACGGGAAACACCATATATTTT. This encodes CASSLTGVTGNTIYF.

This clonotype came up many times. This chain uses TRBV5-1 with TRBJ2-3; D remains unclear. The CDR3 spans 14 residues. V lost 1 base to trimming and J lost 0 bases, with 6 bases between them. The germline CDR1 and CDR2 sequences are SGHRS and YFSETQ. CDR3 residues: CASSLYGSTDTQYF. CDR3 sequence (DNA): TGCGCCAGCAGCTTGTACGGGAGCACAGATACGCAGTATTTT.

This clonotype was counted many times. V usage is TRBV14 and J usage is TRBJ2-7; 9 positions agree with TRBD2. The trim removed 0 bases at V and 1 base at J, leaving 1 base unmatched. This CDR3 has 15 amino acids. Germline loops: CDR1 SGHDN, CDR2 FVKESK. For the CDR3, the DNA is TGTGCCAGCAGCCAAGATAGCGGGAGTTCCTACGAGCAGTACTTC. It translates to CASSQDSGSSYEQYF.

This clonotype has just a few counts. This chain links TRBV9 with TRBJ2-5, with TRBD2 as a possible D gene (5 bases). The V and J ends lost 0 bases and 5 bases respectively, with 14 bases between them. This CDR3 spans 15 amino acids. From germline, CDR1 is SGDLS and CDR2 YYNGEE. Here the CDR3 DNA reads TGTGCCAGCAGCGTAGTGGCTAGCTTCGGGGAGACCCAGTACTTC. Translating it yields CASSVVASFGETQYF.

The rearrangement uses TRBV29-1 and TRBJ2-3; unclear D gene. Trimming stripped 8 bases from V and 2 bases from J, with 17 bases between. Germline V gene lookup returns CDR1 SQVTM and CDR2 ANQGSEA. This CDR3 spans 14 amino acids. The CDR3: CSSTGQSLTDTQYF. CDR3 sequence (DNA): TGCAGCTCCACGGGTCAGAGCCTCACAGATACGCAGTATTTT.

This clonotype was picked up many times. The chain is built from TRBV6-5 and TRBJ1-6; D gene unclear. V lost 2 bases to trimming and J lost 5 bases, with 7 bases between them. The CDR3 is 14 amino acids. CDR1 and CDR2 from the germline V gene are MNHEY and SVGAGI. The CDR3 loop is CASSYGQHNSPLHF. In DNA form, the CDR3 reads TGTGCCAGCAGTTACGGTCAACATAATTCACCCCTCCACTTT.

This clonotype was counted ten times or more. The J gene is TRBJ2-5, the V gene TRBV12-3 or TRBV12-4, with D perhaps matching TRBD1 (5 bases). V was shortened by 4 bases and J by 4 bases, with 7 bases between the two germline ends. The length of the CDR3 is 12 residues. The CDR3 DNA follows: TGTGCCAGCAGTTACCAGGGAGAGACCCAGTACTTC. It codes for CASSYQGETQYF.

This clonotype showed up many times. This sequence joins TRBV20-1 and TRBJ2-5; possible D gene TRBD1, 6 bases. The germline V gene has CDR1 DFQATT and CDR2 SNEGSKA (reference sequence). Trimming stripped 7 bases from V and 5 bases from J, with 14 bases between. The CDR3 sequence is 12 residues long. In DNA form, the CDR3 reads TGCAGTGTATCGGAGAGGGGGGAGACCCAGTACTTC. Protein product: CSVSERGETQYF.

This clonotype was detected only a few times. V and J are TRBV20-1 and TRBJ2-2; D gene uncertain. The CDR3 extends over 11 amino acids. Germline V lookup: CDR1 DFQATT, CDR2 SNEGSKA (reference sequence). Deletions cut 6 bases from V and 5 bases from J, with 7 bases between. The CDR3 reads CSAILTGELFF. As DNA, the CDR3 is TGCAGTGCGATCCTAACCGGGGAGCTGTTTTTT.

The V and J genes are TRBV5-1 and TRBJ2-1; 12 bases map to TRBD2. The CDR3 consists of 19 residues. V dropped 0 bases and J dropped 5; count of bases not matched to a gene: 12. The germline V gene has CDR1 SGHRS and CDR2 YFSETQ. CDR3 DNA: TGCGCCAGCAGCTTGGCCCCTAGCGGGGGGGCATTTAGAAACAATGAGCAGTTCTTC. As protein: CASSLAPSGGAFRNNEQFF.

The V gene is TRBV6-1, the J gene TRBJ2-2; weak D call: TRBD1 (6 bases). From germline, CDR1 is MNHNS and CDR2 SASEGT. Between the trimmed V and J ends, which lost 6 bases and 10 bases, there was a span of 21 bases. This CDR3 contains 15 residues. CDR3 DNA sequence: TGTGCCAGCAGAGTACCTGGGACACGACCGGTGGAGCTGTTTTTT. Amino acids: CASRVPGTRPVELFF.

The sample holds a few counts of this clonotype. This chain uses TRBV27 with TRBJ1-2; TRBD1 matches at 7 bases. The CDR3 is made up of 13 amino acids. V gave up 6 bases and J gave up 7 bases; unmatched junction bases: 8. In germline, CDR1 is MNHEY, CDR2 SMNVEV (reference sequence). The chain's CDR3 is CASSRDRTIGYTF. CDR3 coding DNA: TGTGCCAGCAGCCGGGACAGAACTATTGGCTACACCTTC.

This clonotype was picked up a small number of times. The chain recombines TRBV20-1 with TRBJ2-2, with D tentatively TRBD2 (5 bases). V was cut by 3 bases and J by 0 bases, with 14 bases left in between. The CDR3 has 16 residues. The germline CDR1 and CDR2 sequences are DFQATT and SNEGSKA (reference sequence). The CDR3 protein is CSASSLQRTNTGELFF. The CDR3 bases are TGCAGTGCTAGTAGTCTGCAGCGGACGAACACCGGGGAGCTGTTTTTT.

This clonotype was seen at least ten times. The V gene is TRBV5-1, the J gene TRBJ1-5; D gene unclear. Trimming removed 0 bases from V and 4 bases from J, with 5 bases in between. The CDR3 totals 13 residues. In germline, CDR1 is SGHRS, CDR2 YFSETQ. In DNA form, the CDR3 reads TGCGCCAGCAGCTTGGGAGCGAATCAGCCCCAGCATTTT. Translation: CASSLGANQPQHF. Complete variable domain (other parts from reference TRBV5-1 and TRBJ1-5): KAGVTQTPRYLIKTRGQQVTLSCSPISGHRSVSWYQQTPGQGLQFLFEYFSETQRNKGNFPGRFSGRQFSNSRSEMNVSTLELGDSALYLCASSLGANQPQHFGDGTRLSIL.

This clonotype was recorded many times. The chain uses TRBV20-1 and TRBJ2-1; 8 bases line up with TRBD2. V was pared by 3 bases and J by 4 bases, with 8 bases of the junction left unmatched. The CDR3 spans 15 residues. Germline V gene sequence: CDR1 DFQATT, CDR2 SNEGSKA (reference sequence). CDR3 sequence (DNA): TGCAGTGCTAGGCCCAGCGGGGGAGAATACAATGAGCAGTTCTTC. The encoded protein is CSARPSGGEYNEQFF.

This clonotype was found many times. V is TRBV5-1 and J is TRBJ2-1; tentative D call: TRBD2 (6 bases). Looked up from germline, CDR1 is SGHRS and CDR2 is YFSETQ. Trimming left V 4 bases short and J 6 bases short, with 14 bases between. This CDR3 is built from 14 residues. The CDR3 is CASSLGGKGNEQFF. The DNA for the CDR3 is TGCGCCAGCAGCCTGGGCGGGAAAGGCAATGAGCAGTTCTTC.